This is a list of T cell receptor beta chains from one sample in a study of cytomegalovirus exposure and HLA in healthy donors. Clones were sequenced by immunoSEQ multiplex PCR, and TCRdb holds only the in-frame ones, with some missing. The profile shows roughly 280,000 clones, 80% to 90% of them singletons. The specimen sequenced was PBMCs. The origin of the receptors is a young woman in good health and CMV-seronegative. Each CDR3 is given with its conserved first and last residue. A D gene is named only where the DNA matches it firmly. Part of the rows lack a size; the others show once, few, many or a class for expanded clones.

>TRBD1|TRBJ2-7|TRBV6-5|-
TGTGCCAGCAGGGACAGGGTTTTCGAGCAGTACTTC
CASRDRVFEQYF
>-|TRBJ1-3|TRBV2|-
TGTGCCAGCAGCGCAGGGGCTGGAAACACCATATATTTT
CASSAGAGNTIYF
>-|TRBJ2-7|TRBV5-1|-
TGCGCCAGCGCCTCAGGTTCCTACGAGCAGTACTTC
CASASGSYEQYF
>TRBD1|TRBJ1-4|TRBV10-3|-
TGTGCCATCAGTGAGCTCGACAGGGCAACAAAACTGTTTTTT
CAISELDRATKLFF
>TRBD1|TRBJ1-2|TRBV29-1|few
TGCAGCGCGACAGGGTCGGACACCTTC
CSATGSDTF
>-|TRBJ1-1|TRBV9|once
TGTGCCAGCAGCGTTAGGACGGGAAACACTGAAGCTTTCTTT
CASSVRTGNTEAFF
>TRBD1|TRBJ1-3|TRBV4-1|once
TGCGCCAGCAGCCAAGACCCACAGGGGGCGGCAGGAAACACCATATATTTT
CASSQDPQGAAGNTIYF
>TRBD1|TRBJ2-7|TRBV11-2|-
TGTGCCAGCAGCTTCAACCGGGACAGGGCCGAGCAGTACTTC
CASSFNRDRAEQYF
>TRBD1|TRBJ1-5|TRBV29-1|-
TGCAGCGTTGCGGACAGGGGGGTAAATCAGCCCCAGCATTTT
CSVADRGVNQPQHF
>-|TRBJ1-5|TRBV27|once
TGTGCCAGCAGTTCCCACGACAGTTTTTATAGCAATCAGCCCCAGCATTTT
CASSSHDSFYSNQPQHF
>-|TRBJ2-5|TRBV11-3|-
TGTGCCAGCAGCTTAAGACTAGAACAAGAGACCCAGTACTTC
CASSLRLEQETQYF